Included here is one T cell receptor beta chain sequence, with context. This sample is drawn from a study of blood T cell repertoires in COVID-19. Germline V gene data show CDR1 as SNHLY and CDR2 as FYNNEI. The CDR3 sequence is 14 residues long. V lost 7 bases to trimming and J lost 7 bases, with 16 bases between them. As handled by the study authors: The authors estimated nucleated cell counts from reference gene primer amplification. Here immunoSEQ multiplex PCR was the method, and the copy in TCRdb shows in-frame clones only, minus some. Clone size and V and J calls were adopted from that table, with D and trimming inferred from the DNA. The table has just over 650,000 clones, 90% seen once; the top ten hold roughly 0.25%.

What was sequenced was peripheral blood. The TCR originated in a young woman with acute or convalescent COVID-19. This chain joins TRBV2 and TRBJ1-4; TRBD1 might be the D (5 bases). In DNA form, the CDR3 reads TGTGCCAGCACCTTAAGGCAGGGAGGTGAAAAACTGTTTTTT. Its translation is CASTLRQGGEKLFF.